The 8 T cell receptor beta chains given below trace back to one sample, sequenced in a study of OX40 agonist ivuxolimab in advanced cancers. Using immunoSEQ multiplex PCR, the repertoire was profiled, and TCRdb retains in-frame clones only, with some absent. The repertoire holds about 49,000 clones, with approximately 81% as singletons. The sequencing here drew on CD4+ or CD8+ T cells sorted from blood, taken in a trial of the OX40 agonist ivuxolimab. The receptors come from an adult with an advanced solid tumor such as melanoma, head and neck, liver or kidney cancer.

The rearrangement uses TRBV4-3 and TRBJ1-2; maybe TRBD1 (5 bases). The CDR3 runs to 12 residues. Germline lookup yields CDR1 LGHNA and CDR2 YSLEER. Between the trimmed V and J ends, which lost 6 bases and 0 bases, there was a span of 5 bases. The CDR3 region has the DNA TGCGCCAGCAGGGGACCTAACTATGGCTACACCTTC. Translated, it gives CASRGPNYGYTF.

The chain uses TRBV7-9 and TRBJ1-3; D is undetermined. The CDR3 totals 15 residues. Trimming removed 2 bases from V and 0 bases from J, with 8 bases in between. CDR1 is SEHNR and CDR2 is FQNEAQ in the germline V gene (reference sequence). Here the CDR3 reads CASSLSRNSGNTIYF. The CDR3 nucleotides read TGTGCCAGCAGCTTAAGCCGTAACTCTGGAAACACCATATATTTT. Using reference TRBV7-9 and TRBJ1-3 for the parts outside the CDR3, the full variable domain is DTGVSQNPRHKITKRGQNVTFRCDPISEHNRLYWYRQTLGQGPEFLTYFQNEAQLEKSRLLSDRFSAERPKGSFSTLEIQRTEQGDSAMYLCASSLSRNSGNTIYFGEGSWLTVV.

This chain joins TRBV9 and TRBJ2-3; no firm D call. The CDR3 is 16 amino acids. Trimming left V 0 bases short and J 0 bases short, with 11 bases between. The germline gives CDR1 SGDLS, CDR2 YYNGEE. The CDR3 bases are TGTGCCAGCAGCGTAGAGTACAGCCCTAGCACAGATACGCAGTATTTT. Its translation: CASSVEYSPSTDTQYF.

The J gene is TRBJ1-5, the V gene TRBV27; D unclear. This CDR3 spans 14 amino acids. The germline gives CDR1 MNHEY, CDR2 SMNVEV (reference sequence). V was pared by 5 bases and J by 2 bases, with 10 bases between. The CDR3 region is CASSPIGGNQPQHF. The CDR3 bases are TGTGCCAGCAGTCCCATTGGAGGCAATCAGCCCCAGCATTTT.

The rearrangement joins TRBV7-8 to TRBJ2-7; TRBD1 might be the D (6 bases). CDR1 SGHVS and CDR2 FQNEAQ come from the germline V gene. Between the trimmed V and J ends, which lost 5 bases and 2 bases, there was a span of 13 bases. This CDR3 has 14 amino acids. The CDR3 sequence is CASSPVGTTYEQYF. CDR3 coding DNA: TGTGCCAGCAGCCCAGTTGGGACAACCTACGAGCAGTACTTC.

The chain couples TRBV27 to TRBJ2-3; 12 bases match TRBD2. The CDR3 is made up of 16 amino acids. The J segment lost 5 bases and the V segment lost 2 bases, leaving 5 bases of the junction unmatched. Germline CDR1 is MNHEY and CDR2 is SMNVEV (reference sequence). This CDR3 is CASSLLTSGRGDTQYF. The CDR3 DNA is TGTGCCAGCAGTTTACTGACTAGCGGGAGAGGAGATACGCAGTATTTT.

Only one count was recorded for this clone. The rearrangement joins TRBV7-8 to TRBJ1-2; TRBD1 aligns across 7 bases. The V and J ends lost 2 bases and 7 bases, in that order; junction bases with no gene match: 7. The CDR3 runs to 14 residues. Germline V gene sequence: CDR1 SGHVS, CDR2 FQNEAQ. CDR3 bases: TGTGCCAGCAGCTTACCGGGACAGTCCAGTGGCTACACCTTC. It is translated as CASSLPGQSSGYTF.

This clone has a single count. This sequence joins TRBV27 and TRBJ2-5; 8 bases map to TRBD2. Germline CDR1 is MNHEY and CDR2 is SMNVEV (reference sequence). The V gene end was trimmed by 7 bases and the J gene end by 5 bases; junction bases not matched to a gene: 9. The CDR3 spans 14 residues. The CDR3 DNA follows: TGTGCCAGCACCCCTCGGGGGGGCGAGGAGACCCAGTACTTC. It codes for CASTPRGGEETQYF.